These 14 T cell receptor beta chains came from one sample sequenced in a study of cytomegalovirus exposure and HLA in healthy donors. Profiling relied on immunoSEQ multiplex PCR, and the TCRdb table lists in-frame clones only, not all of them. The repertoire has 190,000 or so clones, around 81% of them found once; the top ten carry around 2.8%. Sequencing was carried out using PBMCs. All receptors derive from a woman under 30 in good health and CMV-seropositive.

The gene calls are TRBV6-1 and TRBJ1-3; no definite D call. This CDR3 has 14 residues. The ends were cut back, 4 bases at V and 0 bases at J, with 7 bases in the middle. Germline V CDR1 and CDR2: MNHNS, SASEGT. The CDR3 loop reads CASSGSSSGNTIYF. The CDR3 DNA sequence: TGTGCCAGCAGTGGTTCGTCCTCTGGAAACACCATATATTTT.

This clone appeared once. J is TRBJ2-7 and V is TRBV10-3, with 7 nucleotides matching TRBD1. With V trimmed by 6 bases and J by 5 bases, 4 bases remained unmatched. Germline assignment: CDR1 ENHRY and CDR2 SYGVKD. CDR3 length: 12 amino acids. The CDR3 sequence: CAISGDSNEQYF. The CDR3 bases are TGTGCCATCAGCGGGGACAGCAACGAGCAGTACTTC.

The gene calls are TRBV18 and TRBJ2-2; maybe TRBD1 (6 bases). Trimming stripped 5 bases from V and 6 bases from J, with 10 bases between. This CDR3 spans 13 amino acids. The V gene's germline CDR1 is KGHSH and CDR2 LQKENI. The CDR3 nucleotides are TGTGCCAGCTCAGCAACAGGGTCCGGGGAGCTGTTTTTT. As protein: CASSATGSGELFF.

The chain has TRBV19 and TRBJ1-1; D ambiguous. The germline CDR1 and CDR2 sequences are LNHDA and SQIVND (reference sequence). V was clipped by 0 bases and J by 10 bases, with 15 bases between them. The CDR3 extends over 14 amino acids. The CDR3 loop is CASSIDRSLPGAFF. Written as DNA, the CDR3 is TGTGCCAGTAGTATAGATCGTAGCCTCCCTGGAGCTTTCTTT.

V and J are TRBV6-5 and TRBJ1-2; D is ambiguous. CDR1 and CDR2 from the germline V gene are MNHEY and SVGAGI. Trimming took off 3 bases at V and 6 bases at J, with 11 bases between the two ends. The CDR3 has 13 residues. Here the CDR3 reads CASSYPSGDGYTF. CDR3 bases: TGTGCCAGCAGTTATCCCTCCGGGGATGGCTACACCTTC.

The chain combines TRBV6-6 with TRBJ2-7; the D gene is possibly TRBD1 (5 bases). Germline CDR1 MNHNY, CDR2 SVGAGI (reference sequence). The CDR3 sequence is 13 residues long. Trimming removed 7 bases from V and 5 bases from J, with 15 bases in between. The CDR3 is CASNGHGNDEQYF. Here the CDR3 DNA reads TGTGCCAGCAATGGACATGGAAACGACGAGCAGTACTTC.

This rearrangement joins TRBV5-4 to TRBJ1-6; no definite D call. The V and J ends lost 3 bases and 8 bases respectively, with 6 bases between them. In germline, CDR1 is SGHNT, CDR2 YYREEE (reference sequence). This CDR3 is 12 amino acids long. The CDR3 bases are TGTGCCAGCAGCTCTATAGATTCACCCCTCCACTTT. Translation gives CASSSIDSPLHF.

The chain's CDR3 is CASPTESYGYTF. For the CDR3, the DNA is TGTGCCAGCCCCACAGAATCCTATGGCTACACCTTC. The chain recombines TRBV2 with TRBJ1-2; D unresolved. Trimming stripped 8 bases from V and 4 bases from J, with 11 bases between. Germline values: CDR1 SNHLY, CDR2 FYNNEI. The CDR3 runs to 12 residues.

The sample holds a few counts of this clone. The CDR3 DNA follows: TGTGCCAGCAGTTATGACGGAGGGACGGGCCAGCCCCAGCATTTT. It translates to CASSYDGGTGQPQHF. V and J are TRBV6-5 and TRBJ1-5; tentative D call: TRBD1 (5 bases). Germline lookup yields CDR1 MNHEY and CDR2 SVGAGI. This CDR3 spans 15 amino acids. Trimming removed 3 bases at V and 7 bases at J, with 16 bases between.

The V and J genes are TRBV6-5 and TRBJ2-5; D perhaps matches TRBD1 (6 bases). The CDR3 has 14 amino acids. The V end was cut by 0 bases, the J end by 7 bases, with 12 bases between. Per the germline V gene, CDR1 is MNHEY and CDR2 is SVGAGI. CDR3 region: CASSYSGAPGTQYF. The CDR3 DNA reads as TGTGCCAGCAGTTACTCGGGGGCTCCTGGGACCCAGTACTTC.

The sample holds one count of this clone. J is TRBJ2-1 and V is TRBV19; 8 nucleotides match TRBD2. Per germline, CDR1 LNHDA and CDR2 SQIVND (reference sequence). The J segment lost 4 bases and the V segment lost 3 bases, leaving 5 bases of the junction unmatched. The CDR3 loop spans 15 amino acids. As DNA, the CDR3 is TGTGCCAGTAGTATGAATAGCGGGGTGTACAATGAGCAGTTCTTC. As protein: CASSMNSGVYNEQFF.

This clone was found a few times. CDR3 region: CASSSVTSSHEQFF. CDR3 nucleotides: TGTGCCAGCAGCTCTGTCACTAGTAGCCATGAGCAGTTCTTC. V usage is TRBV12-1 and J usage is TRBJ2-1; TRBD2, as called in the table, went unchecked against the DNA. TRBV12-1 is a pseudogene segment. The CDR3 is 14 amino acids.

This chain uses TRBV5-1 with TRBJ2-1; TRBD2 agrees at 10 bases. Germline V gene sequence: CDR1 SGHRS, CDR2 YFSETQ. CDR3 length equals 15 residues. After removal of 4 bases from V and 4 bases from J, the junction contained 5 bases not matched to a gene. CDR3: CASSVSGGKYNEQFF. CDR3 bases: TGCGCCAGCAGCGTTAGCGGGGGGAAGTACAATGAGCAGTTCTTC.

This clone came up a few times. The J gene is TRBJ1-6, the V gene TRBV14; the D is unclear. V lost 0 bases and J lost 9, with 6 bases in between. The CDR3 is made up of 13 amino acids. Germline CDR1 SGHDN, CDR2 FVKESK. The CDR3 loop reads CASSQDRVSPLHF. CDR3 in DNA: TGTGCCAGCAGCCAAGATCGGGTTTCACCCCTCCACTTT. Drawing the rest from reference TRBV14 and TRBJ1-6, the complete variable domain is EAGVTQFPSHSVIEKGQTVTLRCDPISGHDNLYWYRRVMGKEIKFLLHFVKESKQDESGMPNNRFLAERTGGTYSTLKVQPAELEDSGVYFCASSQDRVSPLHFGNGTRLTVT.